This TCR beta chain was identified during a study of T cell changes during pregnancy in multiple sclerosis. TCRdb keeps only in-frame clones here, not all; method: immunoSEQ multiplex PCR. Of 80,000 to 130,000 clones listed, around 93% are singletons. The germline V gene encodes CDR1 LGHNA and CDR2 YNFKEQ. The V end was cut by 0 bases, the J end by 0 bases, with 14 bases between. CDR3 length: 17 residues. The clonotype originates from a female donor with multiple sclerosis, enrolled in a pregnancy study. This chain links TRBV4-2 with TRBJ2-5; perhaps TRBD2 as D (5 bases). The material sequenced was peripheral blood, taken before pregnancy. CDR3 sequence reads: CASSQDPRSGNQETQYF. CDR3 sequence (DNA): TGTGCCAGCAGCCAAGATCCGCGGAGCGGAAACCAAGAGACCCAGTACTTC.